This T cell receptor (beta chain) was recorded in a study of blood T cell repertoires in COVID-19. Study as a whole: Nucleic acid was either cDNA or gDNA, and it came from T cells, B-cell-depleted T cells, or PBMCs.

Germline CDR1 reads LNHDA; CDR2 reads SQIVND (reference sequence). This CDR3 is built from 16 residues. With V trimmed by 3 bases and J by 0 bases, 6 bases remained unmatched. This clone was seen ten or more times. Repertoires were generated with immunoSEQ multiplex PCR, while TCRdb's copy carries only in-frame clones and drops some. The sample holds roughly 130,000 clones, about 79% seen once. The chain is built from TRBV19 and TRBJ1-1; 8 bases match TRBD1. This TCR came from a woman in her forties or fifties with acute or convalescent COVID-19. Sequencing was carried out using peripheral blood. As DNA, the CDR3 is TGTGCCAGTAGTATTAGGACAGGGATCATGAACACTGAAGCTTTCTTT. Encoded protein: CASSIRTGIMNTEAFF.